This is a list of T cell receptor beta chains from one sample in a study of shared clonotypes between healthy human individuals. Profiled with immunoSEQ multiplex PCR; TCRdb holds only in-frame clones, not every one. Of approximately 590,000 clones listed, roughly 95% are singletons. What was sequenced was naive CD8+ T cells sorted from blood. The source of these receptors is a woman in her 30s in good health. Each CDR3 is given with its conserved first and last residue. The D gene is left open where the match is weak. A row's size may be missing; if present it is once, few, many or a size class.

clone_size	d_call	v_call	j_call	cdr3_aa	cdr3_nt
NA	TRBD2	TRBV28	TRBJ2-7	CASSFRLAGVVEQYF	TGTGCCAGCAGTTTCAGACTAGCGGGAGTAGTTGAGCAGTACTTC
NA	TRBD2	TRBV28	TRBJ2-1	CASSLPHLPGTSGRGGYNEQFF	TGTGCCAGCAGTTTACCACATCTACCCGGGACTAGCGGGAGGGGGGGGTACAATGAGCAGTTCTTC
NA	NA	TRBV30	TRBJ1-1	CAWSRGYRMNTEAFF	TGTGCCTGGAGTCGGGGTTACAGGATGAACACTGAAGCTTTCTTT
once	NA	TRBV11-1	TRBJ1-4	CASSQRLDLQEKLFF	TGTGCCAGCAGCCAGAGATTGGACTTGCAGGAAAAACTGTTTTTT
NA	NA	TRBV5-1	TRBJ1-2	CASSLVQGDRRGYTF	TGCGCCAGCAGCTTAGTCCAGGGAGATCGGCGTGGCTACACCTTC
NA	NA	TRBV5-4	TRBJ1-1	CASSSRGGANTEAFF	TGTGCCAGCAGCAGCAGAGGAGGGGCGAACACTGAAGCTTTCTTT
NA	TRBD2	TRBV29-1	TRBJ2-1	CSAFPTGLRTGRDEQFF	TGCAGCGCTTTCCCGACGGGACTCCGAACCGGGAGGGATGAGCAGTTCTTC
NA	NA	TRBV5-6	TRBJ2-4	CASSLDGNIQYF	TGTGCCAGCAGCTTGGATGGAAACATTCAGTACTTC
NA	NA	TRBV2	TRBJ2-3	CASRPPWDF	TGTGCCAGCAGGCCCCCGTGGGATTTT
NA	TRBD1	TRBV7-9	TRBJ2-7	CASSLKDRASYEQYF	TGTGCCAGCAGCTTAAAGGACAGGGCGAGCTACGAGCAGTACTTC
once	TRBD1	TRBV6-5	TRBJ2-7	CASSYGTGLFYEQYF	TGTGCCAGCAGTTACGGGACAGGGCTTTTCTACGAGCAGTACTTC
NA	TRBD2	TRBV27	TRBJ2-5	CASRSLRGQETQYF	TGTGCCAGCAGGTCCCTGCGGGGGCAAGAGACCCAGTACTTC
NA	NA	TRBV21-1	TRBJ2-1	CASILSGRISYNEQFF	TGTGCCAGCATCTTGTCGGGACGCATCTCCTACAATGAGCAGTTCTTC
NA	TRBD1	TRBV11-2	TRBJ2-5	CASSSPGQRRTQYF	TGTGCCAGCAGCTCTCCGGGACAGAGGCGGACCCAGTACTTC
NA	TRBD2	TRBV11-2	TRBJ2-1	CASSSGTSGSGEQFF	TGTGCCAGCAGCTCTGGAACTAGCGGATCCGGGGAGCAGTTCTTC
NA	TRBD1	TRBV29-1	TRBJ2-1	CSVRGNRGNEQFF	TGCAGCGTTAGGGGAAACAGGGGGAATGAGCAGTTCTTC
NA	TRBD2	TRBV30	TRBJ2-3	CAWNSAGTSTDTQYF	TGTGCCTGGAACTCAGCGGGAACTAGCACAGATACGCAGTATTTT
NA	TRBD2	TRBV5-1	TRBJ2-1	CASSGGLAGVDEQFF	TGCGCCAGCAGCGGAGGACTAGCGGGAGTGGATGAGCAGTTCTTC
NA	NA	TRBV28	TRBJ2-3	CASSLWGARADTQYF	TGTGCCAGCAGTTTATGGGGCGCAAGGGCTGATACGCAGTATTTT
once	TRBD2	TRBV19	TRBJ2-1	CASSPLAGGIDNEQFF	TGTGCCAGTAGTCCCCTAGCGGGAGGGATCGACAATGAGCAGTTCTTC
NA	NA	TRBV7-6	TRBJ1-5	CASSAGPRGGNQPQHF	TGTGCCAGTTCCGCCGGTCCCAGGGGTGGCAATCAGCCCCAGCATTTT
NA	TRBD1	TRBV19	TRBJ2-7	CASSGPGTGGEQYF	TGTGCCAGTAGTGGACCCGGGACAGGAGGCGAGCAGTACTTC
NA	NA	TRBV9	TRBJ2-5	CASSASGTQETQYF	TGTGCCAGCAGCGCATCCGGGACACAAGAGACCCAGTACTTC
NA	TRBD2	TRBV7-9	TRBJ2-1	CASSPASGTLREQFF	TGTGCCAGCAGCCCCGCTAGCGGGACCTTGAGAGAGCAGTTCTTC
NA	TRBD1	TRBV7-9	TRBJ1-3	CASSPGQGARIIYF	TGTGCCAGCAGCCCGGGACAGGGGGCACGAATTATATATTTT
NA	NA	TRBV11-2	TRBJ2-7	CASSLEAGSRYEQYF	TGTGCCAGCAGCTTAGAGGCCGGGAGTCGCTACGAGCAGTACTTC